These 31 T cell receptor beta chains originate from one sample sequenced in a study of shared clonotypes between healthy human individuals. TCRdb's table, derived via immunoSEQ multiplex PCR, lists solely in-frame clones and lacks some. Of some 2,500,000 clones in the sample, approximately 93% were seen once. Sequenced sample: naive CD4+ T cells from PBMCs. Regarding subset: CD45RA+ positively selected. The receptors were gathered from a man aged 18 to 29 in good health. Some clones in this sample may be carry-over from other donors' samples.

V is TRBV11-2 and J is TRBJ2-3; D may be TRBD2 (5 bases). The CDR3 loop spans 14 amino acids. From germline, CDR1 is SGHAT and CDR2 FQNNGV. With 5 bases removed from V and 5 bases from J, the gap between germline ends came to 14 bases. The CDR3 here is CASSIRRPVDTQYF. The CDR3 nucleotides are TGTGCCAGCAGCATTCGGAGGCCCGTAGATACGCAGTATTTT.

This sequence joins TRBV30 and TRBJ1-2, with D unresolved. The CDR3 covers 13 residues. In germline, CDR1 is GTSNPN, CDR2 SVGIG (reference sequence). V was pared by 4 bases and J by 4 bases, with 13 bases between. For the CDR3, the DNA is TGTGCCTGGATAGGCGACGACGGCTATGGCTACACCTTC. Its translation is CAWIGDDGYGYTF.

In the case of this clone: Other DNA sequences in the sample encode the same CDR3. The CDR3 loop is CASSPTDTQYF. CDR3 in DNA: TGTGCCAGCTCACCAACAGATACGCAGTATTTT. The chain combines TRBV18 with TRBJ2-3; no firm D call. Germline V gene lookup returns CDR1 KGHSH and CDR2 LQKENI. This CDR3 region has 11 residues. Trimming shortened V by 2 bases and J by 3 bases, and 0 bases separated the two germline ends.

The chain links TRBV18 to TRBJ2-1; D is uncertain. This CDR3 comprises 11 residues. V lost 6 bases to trimming and J lost 7 bases, with 7 bases between them. Germline-derived CDR1 and CDR2 are KGHSH and LQKENI. CDR3 sequence reads: CASSNGNEQFF. For the CDR3, the DNA is TGTGCCAGCTCGAACGGGAATGAGCAGTTCTTC.

The J gene is TRBJ1-2, the V gene TRBV12-2; the D call of TRBD1 is as the table states it, not checked on the DNA. TRBV12-2 is an annotated pseudogene. The CDR3 runs to 20 residues. CDR3 bases: TGTGCAAGTCGCTTAGCACCGATGGTTAATGGACAGGGACTAATGTATGGCTACACCTTC. This translates into CASRLAPMVNGQGLMYGYTF.

V and J are TRBV28 and TRBJ1-5; possibly TRBD1 for D (5 bases). Germline loops: CDR1 MDHEN, CDR2 SYDVKM. The CDR3 sequence is 16 residues long. The ends were cut back, 4 bases at V and 2 bases at J, with 15 bases in the middle. The CDR3 nucleotides read TGTGCCAGCAGTTCTCAGCAGGGTTTTGGCAATCAGCCCCAGCATTTT. It yields the protein CASSSQQGFGNQPQHF.

In this sample, this clone turned up once. The J gene is TRBJ1-4, the V gene TRBV5-1, with D possibly matching TRBD1 (5 bases). CDR1 SGHRS and CDR2 YFSETQ come from the germline V gene. The CDR3 is 14 amino acids. V lost 0 bases and J 6 bases, leaving 9 bases between the germline ends. Written as DNA, the CDR3 is TGCGCCAGCAGCTTGGCAGGGTCCGATGAAAAACTGTTTTTT. Residues: CASSLAGSDEKLFF.

The chain has TRBV6-1 and TRBJ2-1, with a tentative D call TRBD1 (8 bases). CDR3 size: 16 residues. In germline, CDR1 is MNHNS, CDR2 SASEGT. Trimming took 4 bases from V and 3 from J, leaving 16 bases between them. CDR3 amino acids: CASSGQGASGYNEQFF. CDR3 DNA sequence: TGTGCCAGCAGTGGGCAGGGGGCTAGCGGCTACAATGAGCAGTTCTTC.

This chain joins TRBV6-5 and TRBJ2-1, with D unresolved. In germline, CDR1 is MNHEY, CDR2 SVGAGI. V lost 6 bases and J 6 bases, leaving 12 bases between the germline ends. The CDR3 is made up of 13 amino acids. The CDR3 reads CASSPPGLNEQFF. The CDR3 nucleotides are TGTGCCAGCAGCCCACCCGGGCTCAATGAGCAGTTCTTC.

CDR3 DNA: TGTGCCAGCAGTCCGAGAGGAGGCTCCTACAATGAGCAGTTCTTC. It specifies CASSPRGGSYNEQFF. The V gene is TRBV7-3, the J gene TRBJ2-1; tentatively, D is TRBD2 (5 bases). Germline CDR1 SGHTA, CDR2 FQGTGA. Trimming pared 6 bases from V and 0 bases from J, leaving 12 bases between. The CDR3 spans 15 residues.

This chain links TRBV5-1 with TRBJ2-4; D is possibly TRBD2 (5 bases). V lost 0 bases, J lost 0 bases, and 10 bases lay in between. The germline V gene has CDR1 SGHRS and CDR2 YFSETQ. This CDR3 has 16 residues. CDR3 loop: CASSLEREKAKNIQYF. The CDR3 bases are TGCGCCAGCAGCTTGGAGAGGGAGAAAGCCAAAAACATTCAGTACTTC.

V is TRBV7-9 and J is TRBJ1-5, with D perhaps matching TRBD1 (5 bases). Between the trimmed V and J ends, which lost 8 bases and 1 base, there was a span of 12 bases. Germline CDR1 and CDR2: SEHNR and FQNEAQ (reference sequence). The CDR3 contains 14 residues. The CDR3 DNA is TGTGCCAGCGGGCGGGGGGGAAGCAATCAGCCCCAGCATTTT. It is translated as CASGRGGSNQPQHF.

The V gene is TRBV2, the J gene TRBJ2-1, with D maybe TRBD1 (6 bases). The CDR3 spans 17 residues. Germline values: CDR1 SNHLY, CDR2 FYNNEI. Trimming pared 7 bases from V and 1 base from J, leaving 20 bases between. The chain's CDR3 is CASNEVPRGLSYNEQFF. The CDR3 region has the DNA TGTGCCAGCAACGAAGTTCCCAGGGGCTTATCCTACAATGAGCAGTTCTTC.

CDR3 amino acids: CASTQPPGAQHF. CDR3 nucleotide sequence: TGTGCCAGTACTCAACCCCCAGGGGCCCAGCATTTT. The rearrangement joins TRBV19 to TRBJ1-5; possibly TRBD1 for D (6 bases). The CDR3 totals 12 residues. The germline V gene has CDR1 LNHDA and CDR2 SQIVND (reference sequence). Trimming stripped 7 bases from V and 11 bases from J, with 15 bases between.

The chain recombines TRBV5-1 with TRBJ2-2; D is unclear. The V gene's germline CDR1 is SGHRS and CDR2 YFSETQ. The CDR3 extends over 14 amino acids. The V gene lost 0 bases and the J gene lost 3 bases, with 6 bases spanning the gap. CDR3 residues: CASSLAAHTGELFF. CDR3 bases: TGCGCCAGCAGCTTGGCGGCACACACCGGGGAGCTGTTTTTT. Looking up the rest from reference TRBV5-1 and TRBJ2-2 gives the full variable domain: KAGVTQTPRYLIKTRGQQVTLSCSPISGHRSVSWYQQTPGQGLQFLFEYFSETQRNKGNFPGRFSGRQFSNSRSEMNVSTLELGDSALYLCASSLAAHTGELFFGEGSRLTVL.

The chain carries TRBV19 and TRBJ2-5; 12 nucleotides match TRBD2. Germline loops: CDR1 LNHDA, CDR2 SQIVND (reference sequence). CDR3 size: 18 residues. Unmatched junction bases numbered 17, after V lost 7 bases and J lost 5 bases. CDR3 in amino acids: CASIRRTSGNRGEETQYF. CDR3 sequence (DNA): TGTGCCAGTATCCGCCGGACTAGCGGGAATCGCGGTGAGGAGACCCAGTACTTC.

This chain joins TRBV7-9 and TRBJ1-5; TRBD1 aligns across 7 bases. Germline V CDR1 and CDR2: SEHNR, FQNEAQ (reference sequence). Trimming at V came to 1 base and at J to 5 bases, leaving 2 bases not matched to a gene. The CDR3 covers 14 residues. The CDR3 bases are TGTGCCAGCAGCTTAGGGACAGGCTATCAGCCCCAGCATTTT. As protein: CASSLGTGYQPQHF.

This rearrangement joins TRBV5-1 to TRBJ2-2; the match to TRBD2 covers 7 bases. Unmatched junction bases numbered 6, after V lost 4 bases and J lost 3 bases. The CDR3 is made up of 15 amino acids. CDR1 is SGHRS, CDR2 YFSETQ, per germline. For the CDR3, the DNA is TGCGCCAGCAGCCCAGGACTAGTGTACACCGGGGAGCTGTTTTTT. This translates into CASSPGLVYTGELFF.

The CDR3 coding sequence is TGTGCCAGCTCACCATCCGGGCCAGTGAACACTGAAGCTTTCTTT. It yields the protein CASSPSGPVNTEAFF. V usage is TRBV18 and J usage is TRBJ1-1; no clear D gene. The V gene lost 2 bases and the J gene lost 0 bases, with 10 bases spanning the gap. Germline V lookup: CDR1 KGHSH, CDR2 LQKENI. CDR3 length: 15 amino acids. Full variable domain (rest looked up from reference TRBV18 and TRBJ1-1): NAGVMQNPRHLVRRRGQEARLRCSPMKGHSHVYWYRQLPEEGLKFMVYLQKENIIDESGMPKERFSAEFPKEGPSILRIQQVVRGDSAAYFCASSPSGPVNTEAFFGQGTRLTVV.

This chain connects TRBV29-1 to TRBJ2-3; TRBD2 matches 8 bases. Trimming at V came to 5 bases and at J to 1 base, leaving 2 bases not matched to a gene. Germline CDR1 SQVTM, CDR2 ANQGSEA. CDR3 length: 13 residues. This chain's CDR3 is CSVIAGRTDTQYF. The CDR3 nucleotides are TGCAGCGTTATAGCGGGACGCACAGATACGCAGTATTTT.

As regards this clone: Distinct nucleotide sequences in the sample also encode this CDR3. The V call is TRBV5-4, the J call TRBJ2-5; D is unresolved. The germline V gene encodes CDR1 SGHNT and CDR2 YYREEE (reference sequence). This CDR3 contains 14 residues. The V gene lost 2 bases and the J gene lost 1 base, with 9 bases spanning the gap. Here the CDR3 DNA reads TGTGCCAGCAGCTTAGGAACAGCCCAAGAGACCCAGTACTTC. This gives the protein CASSLGTAQETQYF.

The chain is built from TRBV28 and TRBJ2-7; tentatively, D is TRBD2 (5 bases). This CDR3 has 12 residues. Trimming pared 7 bases from V and 6 bases from J, leaving 13 bases between. Germline CDR1 and CDR2: MDHEN and SYDVKM. CDR3 coding DNA: TGTGCCAGCACCAACCCTAGCCGCGAGCAGTACTTC. Its translation: CASTNPSREQYF. Looking up the rest from reference TRBV28 and TRBJ2-7 gives the full variable domain: DVKVTQSSRYLVKRTGEKVFLECVQDMDHENMFWYRQDPGLGLRLIYFSYDVKMKEKGDIPEGYSVSREKKERFSLILESASTNQTSMYLCASTNPSREQYFGPGTRLTVT.

The CDR3 sequence is CASSESGTGGYEQYF. CDR3 DNA sequence: TGTGCCAGCAGTGAGTCCGGGACAGGGGGGTACGAGCAGTACTTC. V gene TRBV6-1 combines with J gene TRBJ2-7; 11 nucleotides agree with TRBD1. Germline values: CDR1 MNHNS, CDR2 SASEGT. The J segment lost 4 bases and the V segment lost 3 bases, leaving 5 bases of the junction unmatched. This CDR3 spans 15 amino acids.

The CDR3 is CASSYNAERSQYF. The CDR3 DNA is TGTGCCAGCAGCTACAACGCGGAGAGGTCGCAGTATTTT. The chain employs TRBV5-4 and TRBJ2-3; D is unclear. V dropped 3 bases and J dropped 10 bases, with 15 bases sitting between them. The germline V gene encodes CDR1 SGHNT and CDR2 YYREEE (reference sequence). The CDR3 contains 13 residues.

This chain links TRBV5-1 with TRBJ2-3, with D possibly TRBD2 on 6 matching bases. Germline V CDR1 and CDR2: SGHRS, YFSETQ. The CDR3 covers 16 residues. Trimming pared 4 bases from V and 1 base from J, leaving 16 bases between. CDR3 coding DNA: TGCGCCAGCAGCCCCGGGACTCGGACGGGCACAGATACGCAGTATTTT. Its translation: CASSPGTRTGTDTQYF.

The chain couples TRBV5-4 to TRBJ2-1; 7 nucleotides match TRBD1. J gave up 3 bases and V 1 base, and 4 bases lay outside the gene matches. This CDR3 contains 15 residues. Germline loops: CDR1 SGHNT, CDR2 YYREEE (reference sequence). CDR3 protein: CASSLRQGDYNEQFF. In DNA, the CDR3 is TGTGCCAGCAGCTTGAGGCAGGGGGACTACAATGAGCAGTTCTTC. Full variable domain (remainder filled in from reference TRBV5-4 and TRBJ2-1): ETGVTQSPTHLIKTRGQQVTLRCSSQSGHNTVSWYQQALGQGPQFIFQYYREEENGRGNFPPRFSGLQFPNYSSELNVNALELDDSALYLCASSLRQGDYNEQFFGPGTRLTVL.

The J gene is TRBJ2-5, the V gene TRBV29-1, with D perhaps matching TRBD1 (7 bases). V was trimmed by 4 bases and J by 5 bases, leaving 17 bases between them. Germline-derived CDR1 and CDR2 are SQVTM and ANQGSEA. The CDR3 is 14 amino acids. The CDR3 loop is CSVGRQGGIETQYF. The CDR3 bases are TGCAGCGTTGGGCGGCAGGGGGGTATCGAGACCCAGTACTTC.

The rearrangement uses TRBV28 and TRBJ1-5; D possibly corresponds to TRBD1 (5 bases). In germline, CDR1 is MDHEN, CDR2 SYDVKM. V was trimmed by 8 bases and J by 2 bases, leaving 13 bases between them. The CDR3 has 14 amino acids. CDR3 in amino acids: CASSMGGGNQPQHF. The CDR3 DNA is TGTGCCAGCTCCATGGGAGGGGGCAATCAGCCCCAGCATTTT.

This clone is a singleton in its sample. The rearrangement uses TRBV6-6 and TRBJ1-2; D gene uncertain. The CDR3 loop spans 16 amino acids. V was clipped by 0 bases and J by 2 bases, with 13 bases between them. CDR1 is MNHNY and CDR2 is SVGAGI in the germline V gene (reference sequence). CDR3 region: CASSYSRGLLNYGYTF. The CDR3 DNA follows: TGTGCCAGCAGTTACTCAAGAGGGCTGCTCAACTATGGCTACACCTTC.

This clone has only one observation. The gene calls are TRBV4-1 and TRBJ2-2; the match to TRBD2 covers 10 bases. V lost 0 bases to trimming and J lost 5 bases; unmatched junction nucleotides: 6. In germline, CDR1 is MGHRA, CDR2 YSYEKL. The CDR3 length is 17 residues. The CDR3 region is CASSQDWGLARTGELFF. The CDR3 DNA is TGCGCCAGCAGCCAAGATTGGGGACTAGCGAGGACCGGGGAGCTGTTTTTT.

With respect to this clone: A junction boundary mismatches the germline segment, possibly from a read error. This chain connects TRBV9 to TRBJ2-7, with TRBD1 as a possible D gene (7 bases). Germline CDR1 is SGDLS and CDR2 is YYNGEE. The CDR3 has 13 residues. The CDR3 protein is CASSNVRGDKPHF. For the CDR3, the DNA is TGTGCCAGCAGCAACGTCAGGGGGGACAAGCCCCACTTC.